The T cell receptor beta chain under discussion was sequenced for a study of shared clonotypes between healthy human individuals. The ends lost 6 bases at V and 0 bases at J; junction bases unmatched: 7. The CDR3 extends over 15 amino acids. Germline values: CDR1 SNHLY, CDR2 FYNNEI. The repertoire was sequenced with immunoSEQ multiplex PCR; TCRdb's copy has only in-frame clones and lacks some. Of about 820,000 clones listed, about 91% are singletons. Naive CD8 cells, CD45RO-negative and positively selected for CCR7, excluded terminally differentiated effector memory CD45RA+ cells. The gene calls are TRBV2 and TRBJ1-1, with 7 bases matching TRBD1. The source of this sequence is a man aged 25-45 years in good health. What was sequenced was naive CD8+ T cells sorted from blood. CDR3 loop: CASRTGQAMNTEAFF. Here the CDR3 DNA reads TGTGCCAGCAGAACAGGACAGGCCATGAACACTGAAGCTTTCTTT.